Listed here is a single T cell receptor beta chain. The source of the sample is a study of T cell changes during pregnancy in multiple sclerosis. There are 13 residues in the CDR3. V lost 8 bases and J 14 bases, leaving 23 bases between the germline ends. In germline, CDR1 is SGHRS, CDR2 YFSETQ. Here immunoSEQ multiplex PCR was the method, and the copy in TCRdb shows in-frame clones only, minus some. The table has around 57,000 clones, approximately 90% seen once. The receptor was isolated from a female donor with multiple sclerosis, enrolled in a pregnancy study. The sequences come from peripheral blood, collected in the second trimester of pregnancy. The rearrangement links TRBV5-1 to TRBJ2-1, with D maybe TRBD1 (5 bases). The CDR3: CARKKTVITVEFF. The CDR3 nucleotides read TGCGCCAGGAAGAAGACAGTTATTACCGTTGAGTTCTTC.